The next 6 T cell receptor beta chains were all read from a single sample in a study of blood T cell repertoires in COVID-19. The repertoire was sequenced with immunoSEQ multiplex PCR; TCRdb's copy has only in-frame clones and lacks some. The sample contains 230,000 or so clones, about 79% of which appear only once. Material: peripheral blood. These receptors all come from a woman in her thirties or forties who had recovered from COVID-19.

The chain carries TRBV19 and TRBJ2-7, with D perhaps matching TRBD1 (6 bases). This CDR3 spans 15 amino acids. V lost 5 bases, J lost 0 bases, and 14 bases lay in between. The V gene's germline CDR1 is LNHDA and CDR2 SQIVND (reference sequence). This CDR3 reads CASSASYRASYEQYF. The DNA for the CDR3 is TGTGCCAGTAGTGCTTCATACAGGGCCTCCTACGAGCAGTACTTC.

This clone was seen ten or more times. V and J are TRBV2 and TRBJ2-5, with 8 bases matching TRBD2. The CDR3 is 14 amino acids. CDR1 is SNHLY, CDR2 FYNNEI, per germline. Losses at the gene ends were 7 bases for V and 6 bases for J; bases not matched to a gene: 10. CDR3 protein: CASIVESGGQTQYF. CDR3 nucleotides: TGTGCCAGCATAGTGGAGAGCGGGGGACAGACCCAGTACTTC.

The CDR3 DNA reads as TGTGCCAGCAGCTTAGCCGGGGGGTCGTGGGAGCAGTACTTC. It specifies CASSLAGGSWEQYF. The rearrangement uses TRBV7-8 and TRBJ2-7, with 7 bases matching TRBD2. The CDR3 runs to 14 residues. Trimming at V came to 0 bases and at J to 7 bases, leaving 6 bases not matched to a gene. Per the germline V gene, CDR1 is SGHVS and CDR2 is FQNEAQ. The full variable domain, its missing parts supplied by reference TRBV7-8 and TRBJ2-7, is GAGVSQSPRYKVAKRGQDVALRCDPISGHVSLFWYQQALGQGPEFLTYFQNEAQLDKSGLPSDRFFAERPEGSVSTLKIQRTQQEDSAVYLCASSLAGGSWEQYFGPGTRLTVT.

The chain employs TRBV30 and TRBJ2-6, with a possible D match to TRBD1 (6 bases). Germline V gene sequence: CDR1 GTSNPN, CDR2 SVGIG (reference sequence). This CDR3 has 16 residues. Trimming removed 5 bases from V and 0 bases from J, with 14 bases in between. CDR3 sequence (DNA): TGTGCCTGGGACCAGGGGCTTTTCTCTGGGGCCAACGTCCTGACTTTC. Protein: CAWDQGLFSGANVLTF.

V usage is TRBV27 and J usage is TRBJ1-6, with TRBD1 as a possible D gene (6 bases). The length of the CDR3 is 15 residues. Trimming left V 0 bases short and J 6 bases short, with 9 bases between. Per the germline V gene, CDR1 is MNHEY and CDR2 is SMNVEV (reference sequence). CDR3 nucleotide sequence: TGTGCCAGCAGTTTATCGACAGGAGGTAATTCACCCCTCCACTTT. Protein product: CASSLSTGGNSPLHF.

The chain joins TRBV28 to TRBJ1-2; possible D gene TRBD1, 5 bases. This CDR3 is built from 13 residues. V lost 10 bases, J lost 4 bases, and 16 bases lay in between. CDR1 is MDHEN, CDR2 SYDVKM, per germline. The CDR3 DNA reads as TGTGCCACCCTGATGGGGGGAGGCTATGGCTACACCTTC. Translation gives CATLMGGGYGYTF.